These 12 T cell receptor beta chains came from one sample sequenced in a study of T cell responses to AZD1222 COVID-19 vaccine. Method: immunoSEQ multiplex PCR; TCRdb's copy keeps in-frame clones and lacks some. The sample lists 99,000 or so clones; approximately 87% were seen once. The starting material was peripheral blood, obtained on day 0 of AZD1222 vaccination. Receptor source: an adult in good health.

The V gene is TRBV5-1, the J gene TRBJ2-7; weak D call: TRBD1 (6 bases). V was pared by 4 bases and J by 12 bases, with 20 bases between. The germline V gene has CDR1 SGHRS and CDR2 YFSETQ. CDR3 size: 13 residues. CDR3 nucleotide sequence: TGCGCCAGCAGCGTCTGGGTGGGACAAACGGGGTACTTC. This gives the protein CASSVWVGQTGYF.

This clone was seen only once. In DNA form, the CDR3 reads TGTGCCAGCAGCCAAAGGGGTGACAAAATGAACACTGAAGCTTTCTTT. Encoded protein: CASSQRGDKMNTEAFF. The V and J genes are TRBV13 and TRBJ1-1; possibly TRBD1 for D (5 bases). The CDR3 runs to 16 residues. Germline CDR1 reads PRHDT; CDR2 reads FYEKMQ (reference sequence). V was shortened by 5 bases and J by 0 bases, with 16 bases between the two germline ends.

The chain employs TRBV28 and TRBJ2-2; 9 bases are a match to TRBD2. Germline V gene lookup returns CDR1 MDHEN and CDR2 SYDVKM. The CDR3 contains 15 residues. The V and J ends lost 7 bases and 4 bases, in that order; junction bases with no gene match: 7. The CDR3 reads CASTLAGRVTGELFF. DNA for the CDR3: TGTGCCAGCACCCTAGCGGGAAGGGTCACCGGGGAGCTGTTTTTT. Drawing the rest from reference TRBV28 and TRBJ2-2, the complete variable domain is DVKVTQSSRYLVKRTGEKVFLECVQDMDHENMFWYRQDPGLGLRLIYFSYDVKMKEKGDIPEGYSVSREKKERFSLILESASTNQTSMYLCASTLAGRVTGELFFGEGSRLTVL.

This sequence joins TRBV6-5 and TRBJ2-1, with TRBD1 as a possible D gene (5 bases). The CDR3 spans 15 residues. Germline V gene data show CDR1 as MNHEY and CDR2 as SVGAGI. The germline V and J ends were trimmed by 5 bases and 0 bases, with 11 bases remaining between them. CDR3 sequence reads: CASSLQDPSYNEQFF. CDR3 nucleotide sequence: TGTGCCAGCAGTCTACAGGACCCCTCCTACAATGAGCAGTTCTTC.

CDR3 in amino acids: CASSRGSSGMGEQYF. The CDR3, as DNA: TGTGCCAGCAGTAGAGGGTCTAGCGGGATGGGTGAGCAGTACTTC. The rearrangement links TRBV6-2 or TRBV6-3 to TRBJ2-7; 9 bases line up with TRBD2. CDR3 size: 15 residues. Germline CDR1 is MNHEY and CDR2 is SVGEGT. V lost 5 bases to trimming and J lost 7 bases; unmatched junction nucleotides: 12.

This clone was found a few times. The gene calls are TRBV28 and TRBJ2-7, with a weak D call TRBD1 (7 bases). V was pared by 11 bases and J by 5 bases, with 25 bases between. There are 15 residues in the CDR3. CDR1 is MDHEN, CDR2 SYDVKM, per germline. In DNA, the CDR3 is TGTGCCTCCTATTCTTCAGGGGGGATCGGAGACGAGCAGTACTTC. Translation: CASYSSGGIGDEQYF. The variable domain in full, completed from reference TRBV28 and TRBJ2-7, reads DVKVTQSSRYLVKRTGEKVFLECVQDMDHENMFWYRQDPGLGLRLIYFSYDVKMKEKGDIPEGYSVSREKKERFSLILESASTNQTSMYLCASYSSGGIGDEQYFGPGTRLTVT.

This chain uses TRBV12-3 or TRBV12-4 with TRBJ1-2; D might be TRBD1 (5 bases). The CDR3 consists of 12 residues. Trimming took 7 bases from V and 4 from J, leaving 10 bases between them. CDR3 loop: CASTGTIYGYTF. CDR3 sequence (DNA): TGTGCCAGCACCGGGACTATCTATGGCTACACCTTC.

The CDR3 is CASSRLDGPKDEQFF. For the CDR3, the DNA is TGTGCCAGCAGCAGACTCGATGGCCCCAAGGATGAGCAGTTCTTC. This chain connects TRBV7-2 to TRBJ2-1; D ambiguous. This CDR3 region has 15 residues. Per germline, CDR1 SGHTA and CDR2 FQGNSA. Trimming removed 5 bases from V and 8 bases from J, with 19 bases in between.

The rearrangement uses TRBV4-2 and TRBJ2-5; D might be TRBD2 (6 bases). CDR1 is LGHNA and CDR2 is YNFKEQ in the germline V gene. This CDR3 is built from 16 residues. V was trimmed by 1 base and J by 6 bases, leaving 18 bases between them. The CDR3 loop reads CASSQGPLPGEQTQYF. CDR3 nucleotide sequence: TGTGCCAGCAGCCAAGGGCCACTACCGGGGGAGCAGACCCAGTACTTC.

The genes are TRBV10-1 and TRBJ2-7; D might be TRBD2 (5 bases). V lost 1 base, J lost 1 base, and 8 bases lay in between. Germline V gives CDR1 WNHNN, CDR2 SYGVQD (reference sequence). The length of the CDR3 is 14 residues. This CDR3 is CASSEFRGSYEQYF. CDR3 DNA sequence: TGCGCCAGCAGTGAGTTCCGAGGGTCCTACGAGCAGTACTTC.

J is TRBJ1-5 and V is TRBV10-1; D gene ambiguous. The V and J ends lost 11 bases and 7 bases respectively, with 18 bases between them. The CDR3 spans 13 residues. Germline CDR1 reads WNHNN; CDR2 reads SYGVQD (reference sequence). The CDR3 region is CAPSPQPVQPQHF. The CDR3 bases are TGCGCCCCTTCACCCCAGCCCGTACAGCCCCAGCATTTT.

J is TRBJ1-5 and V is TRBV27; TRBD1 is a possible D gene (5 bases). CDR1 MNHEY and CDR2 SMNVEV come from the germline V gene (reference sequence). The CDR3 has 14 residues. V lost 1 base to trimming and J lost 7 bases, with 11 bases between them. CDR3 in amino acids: CASSLWGLEQPQHF. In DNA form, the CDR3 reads TGTGCCAGCAGTTTATGGGGACTTGAGCAGCCCCAGCATTTT.